These 15 T cell receptor beta chains were all obtained from the same sample, sequenced in a study of blood T cell repertoires in COVID-19. Assay used: immunoSEQ multiplex PCR; TCRdb lists only in-frame clones, some missing. The sample has over 85,000 clones, 87% seen once. Source material: peripheral blood. The receptor set was obtained from a male donor with acute or convalescent COVID-19.

This clone was recorded a few times. The chain joins TRBV5-4 to TRBJ1-6; weak D call: TRBD1 (5 bases). The CDR3 covers 18 residues. Trimming stripped 4 bases from V and 7 bases from J, with 24 bases between. Germline lookup yields CDR1 SGHNT and CDR2 YYREEE (reference sequence). The CDR3: CASSSDPVGPLVNSPLHF. As DNA, the CDR3 is TGTGCCAGCAGCAGTGACCCAGTGGGGCCCCTGGTGAATTCACCCCTCCACTTT.

This clone was seen a single time. The rearrangement joins TRBV12-3 or TRBV12-4 to TRBJ2-2, with a weak D call TRBD1 (6 bases). CDR3 length: 13 amino acids. The V end was cut by 4 bases, the J end by 5 bases, with 8 bases between. Here the CDR3 reads CASSSTGTGELFF. In DNA, the CDR3 is TGTGCCAGCAGTTCTACAGGGACCGGGGAGCTGTTTTTT.

The chain joins TRBV6-1 to TRBJ1-5; D ambiguous. From germline, CDR1 is MNHNS and CDR2 SASEGT. V lost 3 bases and J 4 bases, leaving 10 bases between the germline ends. The CDR3 contains 14 residues. Here the CDR3 reads CASSDSTGNQPQHF. Written as DNA, the CDR3 is TGTGCCAGCAGTGATTCGACGGGAAATCAGCCCCAGCATTTT.

At least ten counts were recorded for this clone. CDR3 coding DNA: TGTGCCAGTCAAGACAGCTCTGGAAACACCATATATTTT. Protein product: CASQDSSGNTIYF. This chain uses TRBV19 with TRBJ1-3, with D possibly matching TRBD1 (5 bases). Germline V CDR1 and CDR2: LNHDA, SQIVND (reference sequence). The V end lost 8 bases, the J end lost 0 bases, and 8 bases lay between the germline ends. CDR3 size: 13 residues. Full variable domain (missing parts from reference TRBV19 and TRBJ1-3): DGGITQSPKYLFRKEGQNVTLSCEQNLNHDAMYWYRQDPGQGLRLIYYSQIVNDFQKGDIAEGYSVSREKKESFPLTVTSAQKNPTAFYLCASQDSSGNTIYFGEGSWLTVV.

This clone showed up just once. The CDR3 nucleotides read TGCGCCAGCAGCTTTCCTAGCGGGGGGACCCAAGAGACCCAGTACTTC. Its protein is CASSFPSGGTQETQYF. This chain connects TRBV5-1 to TRBJ2-5; 11 bases fit TRBD2. The CDR3 covers 16 residues. Trimming at V came to 2 bases and at J to 1 base, leaving 4 bases not matched to a gene. Per the germline V gene, CDR1 is SGHRS and CDR2 is YFSETQ.

The rearrangement joins TRBV14 to TRBJ1-1; 7 nucleotides match TRBD1. Germline V gene data show CDR1 as SGHDN and CDR2 as FVKESK. The CDR3 is 17 residues long. V gave up 3 bases and J gave up 1 base; unmatched junction bases: 11. CDR3 coding DNA: TGTGCCAGCAGCCATCCGGCAGGAGGGGGCTGGAACACTGAAGCTTTCTTT. Amino acid sequence: CASSHPAGGGWNTEAFF.

CDR3 bases: TGTGCCAGCAGCTCCGGGACAGGGGTTTATGGCTACACCTTC. Translating gives CASSSGTGVYGYTF. The genes are TRBV28 and TRBJ1-2; 10 positions match TRBD1. Unmatched junction bases numbered 6, after V lost 6 bases and J lost 5 bases. The CDR3 is 14 residues long. Germline CDR1 MDHEN, CDR2 SYDVKM.

This rearrangement joins TRBV7-2 to TRBJ2-6; D gene ambiguous. CDR1 is SGHTA, CDR2 FQGNSA, per germline. The CDR3 is 14 residues long. Trimming pared 5 bases from V and 0 bases from J, leaving 5 bases between. CDR3 DNA sequence: TGTGCCAGCAGCCCCAACTCTGGGGCCAACGTCCTGACTTTC. Amino acid sequence: CASSPNSGANVLTF.

The chain recombines TRBV19 with TRBJ1-2, with 8 bases aligning to TRBD1. There are 15 residues in the CDR3. The junction had 11 bases not matched to a gene; V was cut back by 5 bases and J by 6 bases. Germline V gives CDR1 LNHDA, CDR2 SQIVND (reference sequence). As DNA, the CDR3 is TGTGCCAGTAGTGACGGACAGGGCGAGAAAAATGGCTACACCTTC. Its protein is CASSDGQGEKNGYTF. Variable domain in full (rest from reference TRBV19 and TRBJ1-2): DGGITQSPKYLFRKEGQNVTLSCEQNLNHDAMYWYRQDPGQGLRLIYYSQIVNDFQKGDIAEGYSVSREKKESFPLTVTSAQKNPTAFYLCASSDGQGEKNGYTFGSGTRLTVV.

V usage is TRBV7-2 and J usage is TRBJ1-3; 8 bases fit TRBD1. The V segment lost 2 bases and the J segment 7 bases; nucleotides outside the gene matches: 7. The CDR3 consists of 15 residues. Germline CDR1 and CDR2: SGHTA and FQGNSA. The CDR3: CASSLWAGGSNTIYF. The DNA of the CDR3 is TGTGCCAGCAGCTTATGGGCAGGGGGCTCGAACACCATATATTTT.

This sequence joins TRBV28 and TRBJ1-5; 7 bases line up with TRBD1. After removal of 4 bases from V and 6 bases from J, the junction contained 12 bases not matched to a gene. The germline V gene encodes CDR1 MDHEN and CDR2 SYDVKM. The CDR3 loop spans 16 amino acids. The CDR3 nucleotides read TGTGCCAGCAGTTCGAATTACAGGGGATTGGGTCAGCCCCAGCATTTT. Translating gives CASSSNYRGLGQPQHF.

V and J are TRBV27 and TRBJ2-1; 14 bases agree with TRBD2. The ends lost 4 bases at V and 8 bases at J; junction bases unmatched: 25. CDR3 length: 22 residues. Germline CDR1 MNHEY, CDR2 SMNVEV (reference sequence). The chain's CDR3 is CASSYRTGRTSGGPTASHEQFF. The CDR3 coding sequence is TGTGCCAGCAGTTACAGGACAGGGAGGACTAGCGGGGGGCCCACCGCTTCCCATGAGCAGTTCTTC.

The chain employs TRBV10-3 and TRBJ2-1; TRBD2 agrees at 14 bases. This CDR3 has 17 residues. Germline values: CDR1 ENHRY, CDR2 SYGVKD. The ends lost 7 bases at V and 8 bases at J; junction bases unmatched: 13. CDR3 DNA sequence: TGTGCCATCACCCTTTCCGGGACTAGCGGGGGAAGTTATGAGCAGTTCTTC. Translated: CAITLSGTSGGSYEQFF.

V and J are TRBV4-2 and TRBJ1-4; no reliable D call. V was trimmed by 0 bases and J by 8 bases, leaving 10 bases between them. The germline gives CDR1 LGHNA, CDR2 YNFKEQ. The CDR3 loop spans 14 amino acids. The CDR3 bases are TGTGCCAGCAGCCAAGACGCTAGTGAGGAAAAACTGTTTTTT. Its translation: CASSQDASEEKLFF.

V usage is TRBV19 and J usage is TRBJ2-2; 11 positions match TRBD1. From germline, CDR1 is LNHDA and CDR2 SQIVND (reference sequence). V was clipped by 5 bases and J by 6 bases; unmatched bases: 8. The CDR3 extends over 16 amino acids. CDR3 residues: CASSPPGQGASGELFF. Written as DNA, the CDR3 is TGTGCCAGTAGTCCCCCCGGACAGGGGGCATCCGGGGAGCTGTTTTTT.